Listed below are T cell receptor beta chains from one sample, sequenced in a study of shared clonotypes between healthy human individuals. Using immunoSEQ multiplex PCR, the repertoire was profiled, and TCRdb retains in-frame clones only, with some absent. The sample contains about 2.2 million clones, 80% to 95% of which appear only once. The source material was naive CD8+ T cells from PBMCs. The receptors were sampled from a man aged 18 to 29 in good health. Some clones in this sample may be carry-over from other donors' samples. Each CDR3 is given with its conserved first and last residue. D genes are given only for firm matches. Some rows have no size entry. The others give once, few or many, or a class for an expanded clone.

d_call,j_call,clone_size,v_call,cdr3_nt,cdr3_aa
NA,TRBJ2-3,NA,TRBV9,TGTGCCAGCAACTTCGGGGAAGGCACAGATACGCAGTATTTT,CASNFGEGTDTQYF
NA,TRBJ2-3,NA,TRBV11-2,TGTGCCAGCTCCGGGGATACGCAGTATTTT,CASSGDTQYF
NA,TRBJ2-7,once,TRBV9,TGTGCCAGCAGCGTAGGCAAGGGGTCCTACGAGCAGTACTTC,CASSVGKGSYEQYF
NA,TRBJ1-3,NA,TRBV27,TGTGCCAGCAGCCCAGGGTCTGGAAACACCATATATTTT,CASSPGSGNTIYF
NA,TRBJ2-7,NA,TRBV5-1,TGCGCCAGCAGCTTGGGTCAGGGATTCCCCTACGAGCAGTACTTC,CASSLGQGFPYEQYF
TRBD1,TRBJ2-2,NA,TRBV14,TGTGCCAGCAGTCTCGGACAGGGTCATGACACCGGGGAGCTGTTTTTT,CASSLGQGHDTGELFF
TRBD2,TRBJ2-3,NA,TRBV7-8,TGTGCCAGCAGCTTAGGGACTAGCGGGAGGGCCGGCACAGATACGCAGTATTTT,CASSLGTSGRAGTDTQYF
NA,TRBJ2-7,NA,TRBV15,TGTGCCACCAGCAGACGGCAGACCTACGAGCAGTACTTC,CATSRRQTYEQYF
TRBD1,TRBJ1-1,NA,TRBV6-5,TGTGCCAGCAGTCTTACAGGGGAAGCTGAAGCTTTCTTT,CASSLTGEAEAFF
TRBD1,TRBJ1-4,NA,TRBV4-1,TGCGCCAGCAGCCACCCGACAGGGATGGCTGAAAAACTGTTTTTT,CASSHPTGMAEKLFF
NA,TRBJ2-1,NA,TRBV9,TGTGCCAGCAGCGTAGGCGTCAACAATGAGCAGTTCTTC,CASSVGVNNEQFF
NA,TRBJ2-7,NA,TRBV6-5,TGTGCCAGCAGTCCCATTGACAGACTCTCCTACGAGCAGTACTTC,CASSPIDRLSYEQYF
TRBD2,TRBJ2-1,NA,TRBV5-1,TGCGCCAGCAGCTTGAGCGGGACCCCGTACAATGAGCAGTTCTTC,CASSLSGTPYNEQFF
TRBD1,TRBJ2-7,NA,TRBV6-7,TGTGCCAACCCGGGACAGATAAACTCCTACGAGCAGTACTTC,CANPGQINSYEQYF
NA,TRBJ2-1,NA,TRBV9,TGTGCCAGCAGCGTAGGGGGCGGAGGGGAGTACAATGAGCAGTTCTTC,CASSVGGGGEYNEQFF
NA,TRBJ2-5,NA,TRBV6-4,TGTGCCAGCAAGGCGGCTAGCGCCAAAGAGACCCAGTACTTC,CASKAASAKETQYF
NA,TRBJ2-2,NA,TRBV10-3,TGTGCCATCAGTGATGGGCGGGTTAACACCGGGGAGCTGTTTTTT,CAISDGRVNTGELFF
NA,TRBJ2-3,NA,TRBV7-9,TGTGCCAGCAGCCCGAGGTCCGCTTCCCCAGATACGCAGTATTTT,CASSPRSASPDTQYF
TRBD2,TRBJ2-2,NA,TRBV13,TGTGCCAGCAGCCCCCAGGGTAGCGGGAGGGACACCGGGGAGCTGTTTTTT,CASSPQGSGRDTGELFF
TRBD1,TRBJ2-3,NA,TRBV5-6,TGTGCCAGCATACTCGGGACAGGGGTACGGAGTACAGATACGCAGTATTTT,CASILGTGVRSTDTQYF
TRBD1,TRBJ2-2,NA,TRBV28,TGTGCCAGCAGTGCCGTTAGGGACAGCGCCGGGGAGCTGTTTTTT,CASSAVRDSAGELFF
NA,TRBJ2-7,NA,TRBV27,TGTGCCAGCAGTTTATCCCCCATCTACGAGCAGTACTTC,CASSLSPIYEQYF
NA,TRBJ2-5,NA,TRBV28,TGTGCCAGCAGTCTTACGTGGTCCGGAGAGACCCAGTACTTC,CASSLTWSGETQYF
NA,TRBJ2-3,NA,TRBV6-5,TGTGCCAGCAGTCCCTCGCGCGAAGCCAGCGATACGCAGTATTTT,CASSPSREASDTQYF
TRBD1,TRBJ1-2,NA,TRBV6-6,TGTGCCAGCAGTCGTCGGGACAGAGGGGACTATGGCTACACCTTC,CASSRRDRGDYGYTF
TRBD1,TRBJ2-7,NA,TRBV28,TGTGCCAGCAGTTCGGAGGGACAGGGGGCTTACGAGCAGTACTTC,CASSSEGQGAYEQYF
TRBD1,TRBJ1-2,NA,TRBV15,TGTGCCACGAGGGAGGGGGCCGGAGTAGAGTATGGCTACACCTTC,CATREGAGVEYGYTF
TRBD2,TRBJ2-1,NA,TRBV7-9,TGTGCCAGCAGCCCTCCACTAGCGGGGGCCTCCTACAATGAGCAGTTCTTC,CASSPPLAGASYNEQFF
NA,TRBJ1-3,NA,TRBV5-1,TGCGCCAGCAGCTTGGATCCGGGGGCTGGAAACACCATATATTTT,CASSLDPGAGNTIYF
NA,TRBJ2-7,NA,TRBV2,TGTGCCAGCAGTGAGCGCAGGGACGTCCACGAGCAGTACTTC,CASSERRDVHEQYF
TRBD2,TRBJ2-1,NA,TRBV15,TGTGCCACCAGCAGAGATCGAACTAGCGGAGACAATGAGCAGTTCTTC,CATSRDRTSGDNEQFF
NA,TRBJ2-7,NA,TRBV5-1,TGCGCCAGCAGCGTCGGCAGCGGCTCCTACGAGCAGTACTTC,CASSVGSGSYEQYF
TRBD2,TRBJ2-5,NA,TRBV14,TGTGCCAGCAGTCCCCCGGGGGGAGAGACCCGGTACTTC,CASSPPGGETRYF
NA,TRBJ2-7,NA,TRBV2,TGTGCCAGCAGTGAAGGGGTCTGGGACGAGCAGTACTTC,CASSEGVWDEQYF
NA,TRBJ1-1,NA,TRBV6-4,TGTGCCAGCAGTGACTCGAATCACGCCCCCCCGCGCAGGCGCAATCAGGGCACTGAAGCTTTCTTT,CASSDSNHAPPRRRNQGTEAFF